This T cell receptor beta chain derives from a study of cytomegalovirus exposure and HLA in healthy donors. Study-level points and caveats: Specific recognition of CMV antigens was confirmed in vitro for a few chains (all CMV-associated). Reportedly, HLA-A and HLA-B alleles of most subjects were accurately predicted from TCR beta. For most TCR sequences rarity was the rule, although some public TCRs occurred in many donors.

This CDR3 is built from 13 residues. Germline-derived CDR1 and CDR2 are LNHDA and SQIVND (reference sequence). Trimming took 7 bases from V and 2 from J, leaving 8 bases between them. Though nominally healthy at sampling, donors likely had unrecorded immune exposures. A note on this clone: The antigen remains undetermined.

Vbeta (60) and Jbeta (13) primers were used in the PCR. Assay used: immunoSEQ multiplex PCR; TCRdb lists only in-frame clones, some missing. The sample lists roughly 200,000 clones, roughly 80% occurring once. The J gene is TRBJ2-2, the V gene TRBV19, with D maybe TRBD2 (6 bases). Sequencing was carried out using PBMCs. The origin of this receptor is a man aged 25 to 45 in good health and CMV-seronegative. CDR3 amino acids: CASMGGNTGELFF. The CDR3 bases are TGTGCCAGTATGGGGGGTAACACCGGGGAGCTGTTTTTT.